The 24 T cell receptor beta chains listed next were all sequenced from one sample in a study of T cells after posttransplantation cyclophosphamide. Method: immunoSEQ multiplex PCR; TCRdb's copy keeps in-frame clones and lacks some. This sample has more than 60,000 clones, with just over 90% found just once. Sequencing was performed on PBMCs. The source is a woman in her twenties or thirties in good health and a related stem cell transplant donor.

V and J are TRBV4-1 and TRBJ2-4, with 8 bases fitting TRBD2. The CDR3 sequence is 19 residues long. V was clipped by 1 base and J by 0 bases; unmatched bases: 11. Germline assignment: CDR1 MGHRA and CDR2 YSYEKL. The CDR3 protein is CASSQAINVGGGAKNIQYF. The DNA of the CDR3 is TGCGCCAGCAGCCAAGCGATTAACGTCGGGGGGGGAGCCAAAAACATTCAGTACTTC.

The chain recombines TRBV25-1 with TRBJ2-7, with 9 bases fitting TRBD2. J gave up 4 bases and V 1 base, and 11 bases lay outside the gene matches. This CDR3 is 17 amino acids long. From germline, CDR1 is MGHDK and CDR2 SYGVNS. Written as DNA, the CDR3 is TGTGCCAGCAGTGAATCCCGCGGGGGGGCATCAGGGTACGAGCAGTACTTC. The encoded protein is CASSESRGGASGYEQYF.

The gene calls are TRBV4-1 and TRBJ2-2; TRBD2 matches at 13 bases. Germline V gene lookup returns CDR1 MGHRA and CDR2 YSYEKL. Losses at the gene ends were 1 base for V and 9 bases for J; bases not matched to a gene: 5. This CDR3 has 16 residues. CDR3: CASSQVLAGGPRELFF. The CDR3 nucleotides read TGCGCCAGCAGCCAAGTACTAGCGGGGGGGCCCCGGGAGCTGTTTTTT.

The chain has TRBV28 and TRBJ1-4; D call uncertain. The V end was cut by 7 bases, the J end by 0 bases, with 12 bases between. Germline V gives CDR1 MDHEN, CDR2 SYDVKM. The CDR3 totals 15 residues. DNA of the CDR3: TGTGCCAGCATCCCCTCATGGGCAACTAATGAAAAACTGTTTTTT. It is translated as CASIPSWATNEKLFF. Full variable domain (missing parts from reference TRBV28 and TRBJ1-4): DVKVTQSSRYLVKRTGEKVFLECVQDMDHENMFWYRQDPGLGLRLIYFSYDVKMKEKGDIPEGYSVSREKKERFSLILESASTNQTSMYLCASIPSWATNEKLFFGSGTQLSVL.

This rearrangement joins TRBV10-1 to TRBJ1-1; tentative D call: TRBD1 (5 bases). The CDR3 sequence is 13 residues long. Trimming took off 6 bases at V and 1 base at J, with 9 bases between the two ends. Germline V CDR1 and CDR2: WNHNN, SYGVQD (reference sequence). CDR3 region: CASRLTANTEAFF. The DNA of the CDR3 is TGCGCCAGCAGGTTGACAGCGAACACTGAAGCTTTCTTT.

This clone was observed a few times. This sequence joins TRBV21-1 and TRBJ2-7; the table's D gene call, TRBD1, was not cross checked with the DNA. TRBV21-1 constitutes a pseudogene. The CDR3 sequence is 13 residues long. CDR3 sequence: CANTSNTGAEQYF. In DNA, the CDR3 is TGTGCCAACACTTCAAATACAGGGGCCGAGCAGTACTTC.

The chain employs TRBV7-8 and TRBJ1-1; D is ambiguous. This CDR3 region has 13 residues. Germline loops: CDR1 SGHVS, CDR2 FQNEAQ. V lost 5 bases and J lost 1, with 8 bases in between. Written as DNA, the CDR3 is TGTGCCAGCAGCAGGGTCGGGAACACTGAAGCTTTCTTT. Translated, it gives CASSRVGNTEAFF.

The CDR3 protein is CASSYAQGEAYEQYF. CDR3 bases: TGTGCCAGCAGTTACGCCCAGGGAGAGGCCTACGAGCAGTACTTC. The rearrangement joins TRBV6-5 to TRBJ2-7, with D possibly called TRBD1 or TRBD2 (5 bases each). Between the trimmed V and J ends, which lost 2 bases and 2 bases, there was a span of 13 bases. Germline CDR1 reads MNHEY; CDR2 reads SVGAGI. The CDR3 is 15 amino acids.

The chain links TRBV10-3 to TRBJ1-1; D is undetermined. Trimming removed 3 bases at V and 1 base at J, with 9 bases between. Germline V lookup: CDR1 ENHRY, CDR2 SYGVKD. CDR3 size: 14 residues. CDR3 in DNA: TGTGCCATCAGTGAAAGGGCCCCGAACACTGAAGCTTTCTTT. It encodes CAISERAPNTEAFF.

The CDR3 bases are TGTGCCAGCAGTTACCTGACTTCCTATGGCTACACCTTC. It codes for CASSYLTSYGYTF. This chain connects TRBV6-5 to TRBJ1-2; D ambiguous. The V gene's germline CDR1 is MNHEY and CDR2 SVGAGI. The CDR3 has 13 amino acids. V lost 2 bases to trimming and J lost 4 bases, with 8 bases between them.

J is TRBJ1-3 and V is TRBV25-1; no firm D call. V dropped 3 bases and J dropped 4 bases, with 7 bases sitting between them. The germline V gene encodes CDR1 MGHDK and CDR2 SYGVNS. The CDR3 loop spans 13 amino acids. The CDR3 is CASSDLTGNTIYF. The CDR3 DNA follows: TGTGCCAGCAGTGATTTAACCGGAAACACCATATATTTT.

This rearrangement joins TRBV28 to TRBJ1-2, with D uncertain. The CDR3 is made up of 12 amino acids. V lost 5 bases, J lost 5 bases, and 9 bases lay in between. Germline V CDR1 and CDR2: MDHEN, SYDVKM. Here the CDR3 reads CASSVDRYGYTF. In DNA, the CDR3 is TGTGCCAGCAGTGTTGACCGGTATGGCTACACCTTC.

V gene TRBV10-3 combines with J gene TRBJ1-1; 7 nucleotides match TRBD1. The junction had 1 base not matched to a gene; V was cut back by 4 bases and J by 2 bases. Germline V CDR1 and CDR2: ENHRY, SYGVKD. CDR3 length equals 13 residues. CDR3 region: CAISGQGNTEAFF. The DNA for the CDR3 is TGTGCCATCAGTGGACAGGGAAACACTGAAGCTTTCTTT.

The chain is built from TRBV6-1 and TRBJ1-2; 7 bases are a match to TRBD1. Germline values: CDR1 MNHNS, CDR2 SASEGT. The CDR3 spans 15 residues. V trimming: 6 bases; J trimming: 4 bases; junction bases outside the gene matches: 11. CDR3: CASSPDGTALYGYTF. The CDR3 bases are TGTGCCAGCAGCCCAGACGGGACAGCTCTCTATGGCTACACCTTC.

V and J are TRBV6-1 and TRBJ2-7; D unresolved. V was cut by 6 bases and J by 4 bases, with 7 bases left in between. The CDR3 sequence is 11 residues long. From germline, CDR1 is MNHNS and CDR2 SASEGT. The CDR3 reads CASRNTYEQYF. The DNA for the CDR3 is TGTGCCAGCAGGAATACGTACGAGCAGTACTTC.

The chain couples TRBV5-1 to TRBJ2-3, with no clear D. Trimming shortened V by 0 bases and J by 4 bases, and 3 bases separated the two germline ends. There are 12 residues in the CDR3. Germline assignment: CDR1 SGHRS and CDR2 YFSETQ. In DNA form, the CDR3 reads TGCGCCAGCAGCTTGGATGCAGATACGCAGTATTTT. Its protein product is CASSLDADTQYF.

The chain employs TRBV7-2 and TRBJ1-6; D is unresolved. V was pared by 2 bases and J by 6 bases, with 5 bases between. The CDR3 consists of 13 residues. Looked up from germline, CDR1 is SGHTA and CDR2 is FQGNSA. CDR3 coding DNA: TGTGCCAGCAGCTTAACGCTTAATTCACCCCTCCACTTT. It translates to CASSLTLNSPLHF.

The rearrangement uses TRBV7-8 and TRBJ2-2, with 10 bases matching TRBD1. J gave up 4 bases and V 4 bases, and 3 bases lay outside the gene matches. Germline values: CDR1 SGHVS, CDR2 FQNEAQ. This CDR3 spans 15 amino acids. The CDR3 spells CASSYGTGVTGELFF. CDR3 in DNA: TGTGCCAGCAGCTACGGGACAGGGGTCACCGGGGAGCTGTTTTTT.

The chain recombines TRBV2 with TRBJ1-5, with D possibly matching TRBD1 (5 bases). Trimming shortened V by 2 bases and J by 5 bases, and 10 bases separated the two germline ends. The CDR3 contains 14 residues. Germline V CDR1 and CDR2: SNHLY, FYNNEI. The CDR3 region has the DNA TGTGCCAGCAGTGAATCGGGCAGGGATCAGCCCCAGCATTTT. Amino acid sequence: CASSESGRDQPQHF.

The sample holds one count of this clone. The rearrangement uses TRBV12-2 and TRBJ2-7; the table assigns TRBD1, which was not confirmed against the DNA. TRBV12-2 is flagged as a pseudogene. This CDR3 has 14 residues. The CDR3, as DNA: TGTGCAAGTCGCTTTTGGGACAGAACCTACGAGCAGTACTTC. It yields the protein CASRFWDRTYEQYF.

This rearrangement joins TRBV11-3 to TRBJ1-1; TRBD1 might be the D (6 bases). Trimming took 4 bases from V and 0 from J, leaving 12 bases between them. CDR1 is SGHNT and CDR2 is YENEEA in the germline V gene. The CDR3 consists of 15 residues. CDR3 loop: CASSSGRGMNTEAFF. In DNA, the CDR3 is TGTGCCAGCAGCTCAGGTAGGGGGATGAACACTGAAGCTTTCTTT.

The chain couples TRBV5-1 to TRBJ1-6; D possibly corresponds to TRBD1 (6 bases). The V end was cut by 2 bases, the J end by 7 bases, with 13 bases between. Germline V CDR1 and CDR2: SGHRS, YFSETQ. This CDR3 region has 15 residues. The CDR3 region is CASSLRGAGNSPLHF. CDR3 DNA sequence: TGCGCCAGCAGCTTACGGGGGGCAGGGAATTCACCCCTCCACTTT. The whole variable domain, remainder taken from reference TRBV5-1 and TRBJ1-6, is KAGVTQTPRYLIKTRGQQVTLSCSPISGHRSVSWYQQTPGQGLQFLFEYFSETQRNKGNFPGRFSGRQFSNSRSEMNVSTLELGDSALYLCASSLRGAGNSPLHFGNGTRLTVT.

The rearrangement uses TRBV11-1 and TRBJ1-2; no firm D call. With 5 bases removed from V and 3 bases from J, the gap between germline ends came to 13 bases. The germline CDR1 and CDR2 sequences are SGHAT and FQDESV (reference sequence). The CDR3 contains 14 residues. DNA for the CDR3: TGTGCCAGCAGCCGCGAGCCCGGGGACTATGGCTACACCTTC. Protein: CASSREPGDYGYTF.

This clone was detected only a few times. This chain connects TRBV28 to TRBJ2-3, with 11 bases that match TRBD2. Germline V gene sequence: CDR1 MDHEN, CDR2 SYDVKM. Losses at the gene ends were 4 bases for V and 4 bases for J; bases not matched to a gene: 10. The CDR3 length is 17 residues. The CDR3 DNA sequence: TGTGCCAGCAGTTCCCCGACGGGACTAGCGGACTCAGATACGCAGTATTTT. Protein: CASSSPTGLADSDTQYF.